One sample yielded the 24 T cell receptor beta chains listed below, sequenced in a study of cytomegalovirus exposure and HLA in healthy donors. PCR primers comprised 60 Vbeta and 13 Jbeta primers. TCRdb's table, derived via immunoSEQ multiplex PCR, lists solely in-frame clones and lacks some. The sample lists 120,000 or so clones, roughly 80% occurring once. Material for sequencing was PBMCs. The receptors derive from a woman aged 40 to 50 in good health and CMV-seronegative.

In DNA form, the CDR3 reads TGTGCCAGCAGCTTAACGGTCCTCACGGGAGAGACCCAGTACTTC. This codes for CASSLTVLTGETQYF. The rearrangement links TRBV7-8 to TRBJ2-5; D unresolved. In germline, CDR1 is SGHVS, CDR2 FQNEAQ. Trimming shortened V by 2 bases and J by 4 bases, and 14 bases separated the two germline ends. The CDR3 totals 15 residues.

This clone was observed a handful of times. The rearrangement links TRBV19 to TRBJ2-1; 8 bases line up with TRBD2. Germline V gene lookup returns CDR1 LNHDA and CDR2 SQIVND (reference sequence). The CDR3 is made up of 15 amino acids. The V segment lost 3 bases and the J segment 5 bases; nucleotides outside the gene matches: 6. In DNA form, the CDR3 reads TGTGCCAGTAGTATTGAGACTAGCGCTCACAATGAGCAGTTCTTC. Encoded protein: CASSIETSAHNEQFF.

The rearrangement links TRBV11-3 to TRBJ2-1; D gene uncertain. V was shortened by 6 bases and J by 5 bases, with 11 bases between the two germline ends. CDR1 is SGHNT, CDR2 YENEEA, per germline. There are 13 residues in the CDR3. The chain's CDR3 is CASSTGSHNEQFF. The CDR3 DNA follows: TGTGCCAGCAGTACCGGGTCCCACAATGAGCAGTTCTTC.

A note on this clone: One end of the junction does not line up with germline, which may come from a read error. CDR3 loop: CSSSINRVGQETQYF. CDR3 nucleotide sequence: TGTTCCAGCAGCATAAACAGGGTAGGGCAAGAGACCCAGTACTTC. V usage is TRBV7-9 and J usage is TRBJ2-5; possible D gene TRBD1, 6 bases. CDR1 SEHNR and CDR2 FQNEAQ come from the germline V gene (reference sequence). The CDR3 is 15 amino acids. The full variable domain, with the rest looked up from reference TRBV7-9 and TRBJ2-5, is DTGVSQNPRHKITKRGQNVTFRCDPISEHNRLYWYRQTLGQGPEFLTYFQNEAQLEKSRLLSDRFSAERPKGSFSTLEIQRTEQGDSAMYLCSSSINRVGQETQYFGPGTRLLVL.

This chain links TRBV4-2 with TRBJ2-2; D might be TRBD2 (6 bases). The CDR3 spans 14 residues. The ends were cut back, 7 bases at V and 6 bases at J, with 15 bases in the middle. CDR1 is LGHNA, CDR2 YNFKEQ, per germline. CDR3 sequence reads: CASTRGSGSGELFF. For the CDR3, the DNA is TGTGCCAGCACCCGAGGGAGCGGGTCCGGGGAGCTGTTTTTT.

V usage is TRBV7-9 and J usage is TRBJ2-7; weak D call: TRBD1 (5 bases). Germline lookup yields CDR1 SEHNR and CDR2 FQNEAQ (reference sequence). Trimming removed 5 bases from V and 7 bases from J, with 12 bases in between. The CDR3 runs to 12 residues. This CDR3 is CASSPGLEEQYF. Here the CDR3 DNA reads TGTGCCAGCAGCCCAGGGTTAGAAGAGCAGTACTTC. Together with reference TRBV7-9 and TRBJ2-7, the CDR3 gives the full variable domain: DTGVSQNPRHKITKRGQNVTFRCDPISEHNRLYWYRQTLGQGPEFLTYFQNEAQLEKSRLLSDRFSAERPKGSFSTLEIQRTEQGDSAMYLCASSPGLEEQYFGPGTRLTVT.

DNA of the CDR3: TGCGCCAGCAGCCCTCCGACAGGGGGCGTGGAGACCCAGTACTTC. Amino acid sequence: CASSPPTGGVETQYF. The chain has TRBV5-1 and TRBJ2-5, with 10 positions matching TRBD1. J lost 5 bases, V lost 4 bases, and 8 bases had no gene match. Germline lookup yields CDR1 SGHRS and CDR2 YFSETQ. CDR3 length: 15 amino acids.

The chain uses TRBV15 and TRBJ1-5; 9 bases align to TRBD1. V shed 7 bases, J shed 6 bases, and the junction held 7 bases outside the gene matches. CDR3 length equals 14 residues. Germline-derived CDR1 and CDR2 are LNHNV and YYDKDF (reference sequence). The CDR3 DNA reads TGTGCCACCAAAGGACAGGGGAAGGTTCAGCCCCAGCATTTT. The encoded protein is CATKGQGKVQPQHF.

This rearrangement joins TRBV5-1 to TRBJ2-5; 8 positions match TRBD1. The end of the DNA aligns better with TRBJ2-7, so the J call may be wrong. This CDR3 contains 14 residues. Germline V gene sequence: CDR1 SGHRS, CDR2 YFSETQ. The CDR3 nucleotides are TGCGCCAGCGGCACCGGGACAGGCGCCTACGAGCAGTACTTC. Protein sequence: CASGTGTGAYEQYF.

The rearrangement links TRBV5-1 to TRBJ2-1, with 7 bases matching TRBD1. This CDR3 contains 15 residues. V was clipped by 1 base and J by 4 bases; unmatched bases: 5. The germline gives CDR1 SGHRS, CDR2 YFSETQ. The CDR3 loop is CASSLQGETYNEQFF. The CDR3 DNA is TGCGCCAGCAGCTTGCAGGGGGAGACTTACAATGAGCAGTTCTTC.

This chain connects TRBV7-9 to TRBJ2-3; 9 nucleotides align to TRBD2. The length of the CDR3 is 17 residues. The germline CDR1 and CDR2 sequences are SEHNR and FQNEAQ (reference sequence). Germline trimming cut 5 bases from V and 1 base from J; bases unmatched to any gene: 10. CDR3 DNA sequence: TGTGCCAGCAGCCGTGACCCTTGGACTAGCGGCACAGATACGCAGTATTTT. Its protein product is CASSRDPWTSGTDTQYF.

J is TRBJ1-2 and V is TRBV28; D might be TRBD1 (5 bases). There are 13 residues in the CDR3. Trimming took 5 bases from V and 8 from J, leaving 15 bases between them. Looked up from germline, CDR1 is MDHEN and CDR2 is SYDVKM. The CDR3, as DNA: TGTGCCAGCAGTCAGACAGCGTTAGCAGGCTACACCTTC. Its protein product is CASSQTALAGYTF.

CDR3 coding DNA: TGTGCCAGCACCTGGGGGAGGGGGGGCGGGGAGCTGTTTTTT. Protein sequence: CASTWGRGGGELFF. The J gene is TRBJ2-2, the V gene TRBV27; maybe TRBD2 (7 bases). CDR1 is MNHEY and CDR2 is SMNVEV in the germline V gene (reference sequence). This CDR3 has 14 residues. V dropped 7 bases and J dropped 7 bases, with 16 bases sitting between them.

The chain uses TRBV9 and TRBJ2-2; 7 bases line up with TRBD1. The CDR3 sequence is 15 residues long. V lost 4 bases to trimming and J lost 5 bases; unmatched junction nucleotides: 8. The germline gives CDR1 SGDLS, CDR2 YYNGEE. CDR3 nucleotides: TGTGCCAGCAGCCCCCGACAGGGTTATACCGGGGAGCTGTTTTTT. Its protein is CASSPRQGYTGELFF.

The CDR3 DNA reads as TGTGCCAGCAGCCAAGGGGGCCATGGCTACACCTTC. Residues: CASSQGGHGYTF. J is TRBJ1-2 and V is TRBV16, with a possible D match to TRBD1 (6 bases). With 2 bases removed from V and 6 bases from J, the gap between germline ends came to 7 bases. Germline V gene sequence: CDR1 KGHSY, CDR2 FQNENV. This CDR3 has 12 residues.

This clone was seen just once. The V call is TRBV6-5, the J call TRBJ1-1, with D hard to call. Germline CDR1 reads MNHEY; CDR2 reads SVGAGI. CDR3 length: 12 residues. Trimming stripped 0 bases from V and 7 bases from J, with 6 bases between. The CDR3 nucleotides read TGTGCCAGCAGTTACTCAGGCGGTGAAGCTTTCTTT. The encoded protein is CASSYSGGEAFF.

The chain recombines TRBV7-8 with TRBJ1-2; a weak D match, TRBD1 (5 bases). The V end was cut by 1 base, the J end by 8 bases, with 11 bases between. CDR1 is SGHVS and CDR2 is FQNEAQ in the germline V gene. The CDR3 runs to 13 residues. The CDR3 DNA follows: TGTGCCAGCAGCTTAGTCGGGTCAGGGGGCTACACCTTC. Residues: CASSLVGSGGYTF. Full variable domain (missing parts from reference TRBV7-8 and TRBJ1-2): GAGVSQSPRYKVAKRGQDVALRCDPISGHVSLFWYQQALGQGPEFLTYFQNEAQLDKSGLPSDRFFAERPEGSVSTLKIQRTQQEDSAVYLCASSLVGSGGYTFGSGTRLTVV.

The chain combines TRBV21-1 with TRBJ1-2; the table's TRBD1 call for D was not verified on the DNA. TRBV21-1 is designated a pseudogene. The CDR3 consists of 13 residues. The chain's CDR3 is CASSPDRAYGYTF. CDR3 DNA: TGTGCCAGCAGCCCCGACAGGGCTTATGGCTACACCTTC.

V and J are TRBV6-6 and TRBJ1-4; the match to TRBD1 covers 9 bases. In germline, CDR1 is MNHNY, CDR2 SVGAGI (reference sequence). The CDR3 totals 16 residues. J gave up 8 bases and V 0 bases, and 7 bases lay outside the gene matches. CDR3: CASSYSPGTGLEKLFF. Written as DNA, the CDR3 is TGTGCCAGCAGTTACTCCCCCGGGACAGGGCTAGAAAAACTGTTTTTT.

The chain joins TRBV27 to TRBJ2-5, with 12 bases identical to TRBD2. The closer fit of TRBJ2-7 to the DNA end suggests the J call may be wrong. This CDR3 is built from 16 residues. In germline, CDR1 is MNHEY, CDR2 SMNVEV (reference sequence). In DNA form, the CDR3 reads TGTGCCAGCAGTCCACGGACTAGCGGGATCACCTACGAGCAGTACTTC. It encodes CASSPRTSGITYEQYF.

The chain recombines TRBV28 with TRBJ1-2, with TRBD1 matching 7 bases. The CDR3 is 14 amino acids. J was trimmed by 4 bases and V by 5 bases; bases with no gene match: 7. The germline V gene has CDR1 MDHEN and CDR2 SYDVKM. The chain's CDR3 is CASSLSDRRYGYTF. The DNA of the CDR3 is TGTGCCAGCAGTCTCTCGGACAGGCGCTATGGCTACACCTTC.

This clone was counted once. The chain links TRBV27 to TRBJ1-1; 7 bases align to TRBD1. Germline V CDR1 and CDR2: MNHEY, SMNVEV (reference sequence). With 3 bases clipped from V and 1 base from J, the junction kept 8 bases outside the gene matches. The CDR3 loop spans 16 amino acids. CDR3 nucleotide sequence: TGTGCCAGCAGTTTCGACAGGGAAATTGGGAACACTGAAGCTTTCTTT. Translating it yields CASSFDREIGNTEAFF.

V is TRBV7-9 and J is TRBJ1-2, with TRBD1 identical over 10 bases. The CDR3 runs to 14 residues. Germline CDR1 reads SEHNR; CDR2 reads FQNEAQ (reference sequence). The ends lost 5 bases at V and 7 bases at J; junction bases unmatched: 7. CDR3: CASSVGQGSGGYTF. CDR3 DNA sequence: TGTGCCAGCAGCGTGGGACAGGGGAGTGGTGGCTACACCTTC.

The table lists this clone with a few counts. This sequence joins TRBV5-4 and TRBJ1-3; D ambiguous. The germline gives CDR1 SGHNT, CDR2 YYREEE (reference sequence). Trimming pared 0 bases from V and 1 base from J, leaving 8 bases between. This CDR3 is built from 15 residues. In nucleotides, the CDR3 is TGTGCCAGCAGCTTGGCTCAGTCATCTGGAAACACCATATATTTT. This encodes CASSLAQSSGNTIYF.